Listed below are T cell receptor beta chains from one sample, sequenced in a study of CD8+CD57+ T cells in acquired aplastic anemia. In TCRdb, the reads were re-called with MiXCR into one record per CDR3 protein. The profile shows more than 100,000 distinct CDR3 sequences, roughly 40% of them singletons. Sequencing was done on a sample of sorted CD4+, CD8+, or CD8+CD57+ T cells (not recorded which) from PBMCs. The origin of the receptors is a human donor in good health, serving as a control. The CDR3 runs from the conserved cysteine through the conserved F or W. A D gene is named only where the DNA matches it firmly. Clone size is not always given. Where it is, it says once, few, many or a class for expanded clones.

CDR3 DNA: TGTGCCAGCAACGTAGGTACAGGGGCAGGACCCCTCCACTTT
CDR3 protein: CASNVGTGAGPLHF
D gene: TRBD1
J gene: TRBJ1-6
V gene: TRBV11-2
clone size: many

CDR3 DNA: TGTGCCACCGGGGGGGGGGACCTCGGGCAGCCCCAGCATTTT
CDR3 protein: CATGGGDLGQPQHF
D gene: -
J gene: TRBJ1-5
V gene: TRBV24-1
clone size: -

CDR3 DNA: TGTGCCATCAGTTCTACAGGGGAGGGATCTGGGGCCAACGTCCTGACTTTC
CDR3 protein: CAISSTGEGSGANVLTF
D gene: -
J gene: TRBJ2-6
V gene: TRBV10-3
clone size: -

CDR3 DNA: TGCAGCGCAGACTTTGGCGGGACTTCCTATGGCTACACCTTC
CDR3 protein: CSADFGGTSYGYTF
D gene: -
J gene: TRBJ1-2
V gene: TRBV29-1
clone size: -

CDR3 DNA: TGTGCCAGCTCTAGGACAGGGGGAGGAGGTACGCAGTATTTT
CDR3 protein: CASSRTGGGGTQYF
D gene: TRBD1
J gene: TRBJ2-3
V gene: TRBV27
clone size: few

CDR3 DNA: TGTGCCACCCGGGACATTGGAAACTATGGCTACACCTTC
CDR3 protein: CATRDIGNYGYTF
D gene: -
J gene: TRBJ1-2
V gene: TRBV2
clone size: -

CDR3 DNA: TGCGCCAGCAGCTTGGATGGTAGGCCTAATGAAAAACTGTTTTTT
CDR3 protein: CASSLDGRPNEKLFF
D gene: -
J gene: TRBJ1-4
V gene: TRBV5-1
clone size: once

CDR3 DNA: TGCAGTGCTAGTCCTGTTGGGGCTTTCTTT
CDR3 protein: CSASPVGAFF
D gene: -
J gene: TRBJ1-1
V gene: TRBV20-1
clone size: many

CDR3 DNA: TGCGCCAGCAGCTTGGGCGTCAGGGGCTACGAGCAGTACTTC
CDR3 protein: CASSLGVRGYEQYF
D gene: -
J gene: TRBJ2-7
V gene: TRBV5-1
clone size: many

CDR3 DNA: TGTGCCTGGAGTAAAGGAATCGCTGGCGATGGCTACACCTTC
CDR3 protein: CAWSKGIAGDGYTF
D gene: -
J gene: TRBJ1-2
V gene: TRBV30
clone size: -

CDR3 DNA: TGCGCCAGCAGCTTGGCCCGGGAGAGCTTACGCTACAATGAGCAGTTCTTC
CDR3 protein: CASSLARESLRYNEQFF
D gene: -
J gene: TRBJ2-1
V gene: TRBV5-1
clone size: many

CDR3 DNA: TGTGCCACCGGTGGTACCGGAGTTACCACAGATACGCAGTATTTT
CDR3 protein: CATGGTGVTTDTQYF
D gene: -
J gene: TRBJ2-3
V gene: TRBV24-1
clone size: -

CDR3 DNA: TGTGCCAGCAGCCCAACAGGGCCAACTGAAGCTTTCTTT
CDR3 protein: CASSPTGPTEAFF
D gene: -
J gene: TRBJ1-1
V gene: TRBV3-1
clone size: many

CDR3 DNA: TGTGCCAGCAGCCGTCCGGGACAGGGAACAGATACGCAGTATTTT
CDR3 protein: CASSRPGQGTDTQYF
D gene: TRBD1
J gene: TRBJ2-3
V gene: TRBV4-2
clone size: -

CDR3 DNA: TGCGCCAGCAGCCAAGCCATCAGGGAGACCCAGTACTTC
CDR3 protein: CASSQAIRETQYF
D gene: -
J gene: TRBJ2-5
V gene: TRBV4-1
clone size: many

CDR3 DNA: TGTGCCAGCAGCGTAGGGCCAGGGGAGTTTGGGAACACTGAAGCTTTCTTT
CDR3 protein: CASSVGPGEFGNTEAFF
D gene: -
J gene: TRBJ1-1
V gene: TRBV9
clone size: many

CDR3 DNA: TGTGCCAGTAGTATTGGCCAGTCGGGGACTTCACCCCTCCACTTT
CDR3 protein: CASSIGQSGTSPLHF
D gene: -
J gene: TRBJ1-6
V gene: TRBV19
clone size: many

CDR3 DNA: TGTGCCAGCAGTAACACGCCTACAAACACCATATATTTT
CDR3 protein: CASSNTPTNTIYF
D gene: -
J gene: TRBJ1-3
V gene: TRBV12-3/TRBV12-4
clone size: many

CDR3 DNA: TGCAGTGGCACCTCCGTTAGCGGGAGTTGGGGCAATGAGCAGTTCTTC
CDR3 protein: CSGTSVSGSWGNEQFF
D gene: TRBD2
J gene: TRBJ2-1
V gene: TRBV20-1
clone size: many

CDR3 DNA: TGTGCCAGCAGTGTTGGGCGAACTATGAACACTGGAGCTTTCTTT
CDR3 protein: CASSVGRTMNTGAFF
D gene: -
J gene: TRBJ1-1
V gene: TRBV2
clone size: once

CDR3 DNA: TGTGCCAGCAGTCCCACGACAGGGGACAGTGCTCAAGGAGAGCAGTACTTC
CDR3 protein: CASSPTTGDSAQGEQYF
D gene: TRBD1
J gene: TRBJ2-7
V gene: TRBV2
clone size: -

CDR3 DNA: TGTGCCACCAGCAGTGACCCCTGGACAGGGGGCAATGAGCAGTACTTC
CDR3 protein: CATSSDPWTGGNEQYF
D gene: TRBD1
J gene: TRBJ2-7
V gene: TRBV15
clone size: -

CDR3 DNA: TGTGCCATCAGTGTTCGGGCAGAGAACACTGAAGCTTTCTTT
CDR3 protein: CAISVRAENTEAFF
D gene: -
J gene: TRBJ1-1
V gene: TRBV10-3
clone size: many

CDR3 DNA: TGTGCCAGCAGGGCTTTCGAGCAGTACTTC
CDR3 protein: CASRAFEQYF
D gene: -
J gene: TRBJ2-7
V gene: TRBV2
clone size: -

CDR3 DNA: TGTGCCAGCTCACGCGGACAGGGCACAGATACGCAGTATTTT
CDR3 protein: CASSRGQGTDTQYF
D gene: TRBD1
J gene: TRBJ2-3
V gene: TRBV18
clone size: -

CDR3 DNA: TGTGCCAGCAGCTTAGGACCGGGCTTGAACACTGAAGCTTTCTTT
CDR3 protein: CASSLGPGLNTEAFF
D gene: -
J gene: TRBJ1-1
V gene: TRBV11-2
clone size: -

CDR3 DNA: TGTGCCAGCAGCCGCGGCTGGAATGAGCAGTTCTTC
CDR3 protein: CASSRGWNEQFF
D gene: -
J gene: TRBJ2-1
V gene: TRBV12-3/TRBV12-4
clone size: many

CDR3 DNA: TGCGCCAGCAGCTTGGTCCATGGCAATGAGCAGTTCTTC
CDR3 protein: CASSLVHGNEQFF
D gene: -
J gene: TRBJ2-1
V gene: TRBV5-1
clone size: many

CDR3 DNA: TGTGCCAGCTGCTCGCAGGGGACCTATAATTCACCCCTCCACTTT
CDR3 protein: CASCSQGTYNSPLHF
D gene: -
J gene: TRBJ1-6
V gene: TRBV27
clone size: many

CDR3 DNA: TGTGCCAGCAGCCCCTCAACTAATGAAAAACTGTTTTTT
CDR3 protein: CASSPSTNEKLFF
D gene: -
J gene: TRBJ1-4
V gene: TRBV7-2
clone size: many

CDR3 DNA: TGCAGTGCTAGAAAGAGCTTGAACACTGAAGCTTTCTTT
CDR3 protein: CSARKSLNTEAFF
D gene: -
J gene: TRBJ1-1
V gene: TRBV20-1
clone size: many

CDR3 DNA: TGCAGTGCTAGAGCACAGGCTTGGGATGAAAAACTGTTTTTT
CDR3 protein: CSARAQAWDEKLFF
D gene: -
J gene: TRBJ1-4
V gene: TRBV20-1
clone size: many

CDR3 DNA: TGTGCCAGCGGGTGGGACGGGAATGAAAAACTGTTTTTT
CDR3 protein: CASGWDGNEKLFF
D gene: -
J gene: TRBJ1-4
V gene: TRBV27
clone size: once

CDR3 DNA: TGTGCCAGCAGCGTTCCTAGAGAACAAGAGACCCAGTACTTC
CDR3 protein: CASSVPREQETQYF
D gene: -
J gene: TRBJ2-5
V gene: TRBV7-3
clone size: -

CDR3 DNA: TGCAGTGCTCACCGGCCGGTGACCTACGAGCAGTACTTC
CDR3 protein: CSAHRPVTYEQYF
D gene: -
J gene: TRBJ2-7
V gene: TRBV20-1
clone size: many

CDR3 DNA: TGCAGTGCTGGTTGGGGCTATGGCTACACCTTC
CDR3 protein: CSAGWGYGYTF
D gene: -
J gene: TRBJ1-2
V gene: TRBV20-1
clone size: -

CDR3 DNA: TGTGCCAGCAGCTTAGCGGCTAGCGGTTACGAGCAGTACTTC
CDR3 protein: CASSLAASGYEQYF
D gene: TRBD2
J gene: TRBJ2-7
V gene: TRBV7-6
clone size: many

CDR3 DNA: TGTGCCATCAGTGAGTCCGGGTTTAGAGGCACTGAAGCTTTCTTT
CDR3 protein: CAISESGFRGTEAFF
D gene: -
J gene: TRBJ1-1
V gene: TRBV10-3
clone size: -

CDR3 DNA: TGTGCTAGTGGTTGGGGTGAGGATCAGCCCCAGCATTTT
CDR3 protein: CASGWGEDQPQHF
D gene: -
J gene: TRBJ1-5
V gene: TRBV12-5
clone size: many

CDR3 DNA: TGTGCCAGCAGTGGATGGGGGGCGCAGGGCTACACCTTC
CDR3 protein: CASSGWGAQGYTF
D gene: -
J gene: TRBJ1-2
V gene: TRBV6-1
clone size: many

CDR3 DNA: TGTGCCAGCAGCTTAGACTCCGAGGGGCAGTACTTC
CDR3 protein: CASSLDSEGQYF
D gene: -
J gene: TRBJ2-7
V gene: TRBV7-9
clone size: -

CDR3 DNA: TGCAGCGTCCAGGGACAGGACTACGAGCAGTACTTC
CDR3 protein: CSVQGQDYEQYF
D gene: TRBD1
J gene: TRBJ2-7
V gene: TRBV29-1
clone size: -

CDR3 DNA: TGCAGTGCTAGAGGACTAGCGGGACAAGAGACCCAGTACTTC
CDR3 protein: CSARGLAGQETQYF
D gene: TRBD2
J gene: TRBJ2-5
V gene: TRBV20-1
clone size: -

CDR3 DNA: TGTGCCAGCAGTGTCAGTGAAAAACTGTTTTTT
CDR3 protein: CASSVSEKLFF
D gene: -
J gene: TRBJ1-4
V gene: TRBV2
clone size: -

CDR3 DNA: TGTGCCATCAGTGGACATCGGGGGCGGGATACGCAGTATTTT
CDR3 protein: CAISGHRGRDTQYF
D gene: -
J gene: TRBJ2-3
V gene: TRBV10-3
clone size: -

CDR3 DNA: TGTGTCAGCAGTTTCCCTTCCGCGGGATACGGGGAGCTGTTTTTT
CDR3 protein: CVSSFPSAGYGELFF
D gene: -
J gene: TRBJ2-2
V gene: TRBV27
clone size: -

CDR3 DNA: TGCAGCCAAGATGATGGGGGGGGTAGGTGTAACACTGAAGCTTTCTTT
CDR3 protein: CSQDDGGGRCNTEAFF
D gene: -
J gene: TRBJ1-1
V gene: TRBV29-1
clone size: -

CDR3 DNA: TGTGCCAGTATGGTCGAATTGGGCTATCGGCCCCAGCATTTT
CDR3 protein: CASMVELGYRPQHF
D gene: -
J gene: TRBJ1-5
V gene: TRBV19
clone size: -

CDR3 DNA: TGTGCCAGTAGTAACACGGGCCGCTCTGGAAACACCATATATTTT
CDR3 protein: CASSNTGRSGNTIYF
D gene: -
J gene: TRBJ1-3
V gene: TRBV19
clone size: many

CDR3 DNA: TGCAGCGTTGAGGTCAGGGTTCAATTATACGAGCAGTACTTC
CDR3 protein: CSVEVRVQLYEQYF
D gene: -
J gene: TRBJ2-7
V gene: TRBV29-1
clone size: -

CDR3 DNA: TGTGCCAGCAGCTTGGTCTCCGTCGGCTCTGGAAACACCATATATTTT
CDR3 protein: CASSLVSVGSGNTIYF
D gene: -
J gene: TRBJ1-3
V gene: TRBV5-4
clone size: many

CDR3 DNA: TGTGCCATCAGTAGTACGGGGTATGGCTACACCTTC
CDR3 protein: CAISSTGYGYTF
D gene: -
J gene: TRBJ1-2
V gene: TRBV10-3
clone size: -

CDR3 DNA: TGTGCCAGTAGTATTCTTGCTGCCGGGACAGGTTTTGAAGCTTTCTTT
CDR3 protein: CASSILAAGTGFEAFF
D gene: TRBD1
J gene: TRBJ1-1
V gene: TRBV19
clone size: many

CDR3 DNA: TGTGCCAGCAGTCTCCTACAGGGTAATGGCTACACCTTC
CDR3 protein: CASSLLQGNGYTF
D gene: -
J gene: TRBJ1-2
V gene: TRBV12-3/TRBV12-4
clone size: many

CDR3 DNA: TGTGCCAGCAGCTTAGTGGGGATAGGCGAAGCTTTCTTT
CDR3 protein: CASSLVGIGEAFF
D gene: -
J gene: TRBJ1-1
V gene: TRBV7-6
clone size: -

CDR3 DNA: TGTGCCAGCAGTCCTCCGGACAGGGTCTCTGGGGAGCAGTACTTC
CDR3 protein: CASSPPDRVSGEQYF
D gene: TRBD1
J gene: TRBJ2-7
V gene: TRBV12-3/TRBV12-4
clone size: many

CDR3 DNA: TGCAGCGTAGCGGGACGAGAAACTGAAGCTTTCTTT
CDR3 protein: CSVAGRETEAFF
D gene: -
J gene: TRBJ1-1
V gene: TRBV29-1
clone size: -

CDR3 DNA: TGCAGCGTTGTGTATGAGTGGAGCTCCTACGAGCAGTACTTC
CDR3 protein: CSVVYEWSSYEQYF
D gene: -
J gene: TRBJ2-7
V gene: TRBV29-1
clone size: -

CDR3 DNA: TGTGCCAGCGGGCCGGGACAGTCTTACGAGCAGTACTTC
CDR3 protein: CASGPGQSYEQYF
D gene: TRBD1
J gene: TRBJ2-7
V gene: TRBV28
clone size: many